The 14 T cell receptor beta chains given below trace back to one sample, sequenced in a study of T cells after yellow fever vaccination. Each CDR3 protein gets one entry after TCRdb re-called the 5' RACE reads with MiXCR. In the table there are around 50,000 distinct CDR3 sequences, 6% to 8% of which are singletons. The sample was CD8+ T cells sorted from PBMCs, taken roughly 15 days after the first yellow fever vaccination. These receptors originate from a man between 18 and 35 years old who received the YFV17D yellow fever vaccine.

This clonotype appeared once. CDR3 sequence: CASSDLGGGLADTQYF. In DNA, the CDR3 is TGTGCCAGCAGTGATTTAGGGGGGGGACTAGCGGATACGCAGTATTTT. This rearrangement joins TRBV2 to TRBJ2-3; 10 bases line up with TRBD2. After removal of 3 bases from V and 6 bases from J, the junction contained 9 bases not matched to a gene. The CDR3 contains 16 residues. CDR1 is SNHLY and CDR2 is FYNNEI in the germline V gene.

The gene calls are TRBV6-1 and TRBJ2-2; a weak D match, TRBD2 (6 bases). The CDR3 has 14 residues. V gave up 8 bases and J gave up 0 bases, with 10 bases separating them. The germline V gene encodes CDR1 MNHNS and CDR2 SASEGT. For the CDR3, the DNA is TGTGCCAGCGGGCGGGGCGCGAACACCGGGGAGCTGTTTTTT. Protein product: CASGRGANTGELFF.

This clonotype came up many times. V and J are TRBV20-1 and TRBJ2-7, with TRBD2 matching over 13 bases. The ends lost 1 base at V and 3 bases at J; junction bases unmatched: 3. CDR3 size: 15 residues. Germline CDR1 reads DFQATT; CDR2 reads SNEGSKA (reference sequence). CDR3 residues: CSARVGLAGYYEQYF. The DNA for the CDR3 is TGCAGTGCTAGAGTGGGACTAGCGGGGTACTACGAGCAGTACTTC.

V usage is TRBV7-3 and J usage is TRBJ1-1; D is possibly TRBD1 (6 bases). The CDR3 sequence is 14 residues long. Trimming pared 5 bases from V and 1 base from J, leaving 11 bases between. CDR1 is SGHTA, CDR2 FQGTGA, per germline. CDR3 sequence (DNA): TGTGCCAGCAGCCCCCAAGGGGGGAACACTGAAGCTTTCTTT. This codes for CASSPQGGNTEAFF.

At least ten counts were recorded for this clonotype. This CDR3 reads CASSLGQSPDQPQHF. The CDR3 bases are TGTGCCAGCAGTTTAGGGCAGTCCCCCGATCAGCCCCAGCATTTT. This sequence joins TRBV12-3 or TRBV12-4 and TRBJ1-5, with D hard to call. This CDR3 has 15 amino acids. The V and J ends lost 1 base and 5 bases respectively, with 12 bases between them.

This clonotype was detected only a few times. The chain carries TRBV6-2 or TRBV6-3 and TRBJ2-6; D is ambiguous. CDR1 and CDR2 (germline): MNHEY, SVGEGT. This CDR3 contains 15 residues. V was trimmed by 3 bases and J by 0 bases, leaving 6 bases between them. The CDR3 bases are TGTGCCAGCAGTTATCGGAGCTCTGGGGCCAACGTCCTGACTTTC. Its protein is CASSYRSSGANVLTF.

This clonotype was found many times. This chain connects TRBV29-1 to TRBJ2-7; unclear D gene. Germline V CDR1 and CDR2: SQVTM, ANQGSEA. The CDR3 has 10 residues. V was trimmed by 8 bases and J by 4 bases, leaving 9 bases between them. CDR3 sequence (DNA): TGCAGCATAAATTCATACGAGCAGTACGTC. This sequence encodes CSINSYEQYV.

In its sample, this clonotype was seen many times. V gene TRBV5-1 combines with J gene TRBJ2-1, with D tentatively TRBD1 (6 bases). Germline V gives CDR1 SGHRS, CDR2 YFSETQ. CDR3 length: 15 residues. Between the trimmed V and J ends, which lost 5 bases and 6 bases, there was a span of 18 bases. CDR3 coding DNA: TGCGCCAGCAGTGATTACAGGGTAAACCCCAATGAGCAGTTCTTC. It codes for CASSDYRVNPNEQFF.

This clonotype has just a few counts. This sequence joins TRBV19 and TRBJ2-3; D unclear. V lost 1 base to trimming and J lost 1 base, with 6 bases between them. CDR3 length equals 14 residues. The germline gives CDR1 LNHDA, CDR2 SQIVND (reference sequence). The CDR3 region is CASSIGGGTDTQYF. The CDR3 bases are TGTGCCAGTAGTATAGGAGGAGGCACAGATACGCAGTATTTT.

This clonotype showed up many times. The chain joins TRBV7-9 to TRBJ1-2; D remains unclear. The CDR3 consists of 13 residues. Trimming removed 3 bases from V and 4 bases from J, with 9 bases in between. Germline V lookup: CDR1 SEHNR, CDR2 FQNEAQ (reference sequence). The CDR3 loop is CASSLPAAYGYTF. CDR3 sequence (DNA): TGTGCCAGCAGCTTGCCAGCTGCCTATGGCTACACCTTC.

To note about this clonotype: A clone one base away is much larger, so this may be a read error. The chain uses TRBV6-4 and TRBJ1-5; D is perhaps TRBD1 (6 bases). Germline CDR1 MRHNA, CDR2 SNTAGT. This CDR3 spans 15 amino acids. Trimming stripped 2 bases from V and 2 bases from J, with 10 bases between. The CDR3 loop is CASSDPAGGNQPQHF. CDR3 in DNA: TGTGCCAGCAGTGACCCGGCAGGGGGCAATCAGCCCCAGCATTTT.

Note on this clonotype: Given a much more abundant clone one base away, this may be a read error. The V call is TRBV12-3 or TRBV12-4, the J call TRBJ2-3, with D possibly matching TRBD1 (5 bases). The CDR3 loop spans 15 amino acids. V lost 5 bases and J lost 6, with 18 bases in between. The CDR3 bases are TGTGCCAGCAGTCCCCGCAGGGCGCCGGAGGATACGCAGTATTTT. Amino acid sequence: CASSPRRAPEDTQYF.

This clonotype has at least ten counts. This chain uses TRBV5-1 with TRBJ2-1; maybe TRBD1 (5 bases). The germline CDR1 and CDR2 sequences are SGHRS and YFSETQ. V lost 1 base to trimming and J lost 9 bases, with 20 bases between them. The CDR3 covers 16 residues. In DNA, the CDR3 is TGCGCCAGCAGCTTGACGGGCAGGGCCCCGGTTGGTGAGCAGTTCTTC. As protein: CASSLTGRAPVGEQFF.

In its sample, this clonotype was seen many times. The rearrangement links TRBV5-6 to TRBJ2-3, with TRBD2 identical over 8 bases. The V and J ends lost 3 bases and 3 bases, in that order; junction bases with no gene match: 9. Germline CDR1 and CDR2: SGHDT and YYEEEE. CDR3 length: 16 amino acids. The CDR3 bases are TGTGCCAGCAGCTCGGGGGGGACTCCCTTGACAGATACGCAGTATTTT. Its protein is CASSSGGTPLTDTQYF.